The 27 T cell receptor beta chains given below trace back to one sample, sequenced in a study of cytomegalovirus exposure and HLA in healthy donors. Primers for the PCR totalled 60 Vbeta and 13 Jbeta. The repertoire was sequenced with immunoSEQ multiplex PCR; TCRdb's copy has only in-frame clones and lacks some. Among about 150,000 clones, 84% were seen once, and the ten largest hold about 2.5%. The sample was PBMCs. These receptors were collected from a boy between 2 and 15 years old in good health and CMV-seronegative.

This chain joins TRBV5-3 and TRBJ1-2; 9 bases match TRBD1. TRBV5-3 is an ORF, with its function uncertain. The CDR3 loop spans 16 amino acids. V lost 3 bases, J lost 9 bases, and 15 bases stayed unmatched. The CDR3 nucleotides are TGTGCCAGAAGCTACGCGAATTTGACCGGGACAGGGCGCTACACCTTC. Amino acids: CARSYANLTGTGRYTF.

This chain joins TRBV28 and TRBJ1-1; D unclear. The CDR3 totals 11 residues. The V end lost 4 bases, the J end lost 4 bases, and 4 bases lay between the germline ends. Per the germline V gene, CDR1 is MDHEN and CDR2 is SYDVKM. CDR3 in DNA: TGTGCCAGCAGTTCCAGCACTGAAGCTTTCTTT. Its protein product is CASSSSTEAFF.

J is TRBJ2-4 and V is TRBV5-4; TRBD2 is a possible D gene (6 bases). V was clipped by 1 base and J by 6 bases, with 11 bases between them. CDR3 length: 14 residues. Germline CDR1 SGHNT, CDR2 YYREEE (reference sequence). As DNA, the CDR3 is TGTGCCAGCAGCTTGTGGGGAGGAGGAAACATTCAGTACTTC. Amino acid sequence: CASSLWGGGNIQYF. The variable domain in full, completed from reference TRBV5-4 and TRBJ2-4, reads ETGVTQSPTHLIKTRGQQVTLRCSSQSGHNTVSWYQQALGQGPQFIFQYYREEENGRGNFPPRFSGLQFPNYSSELNVNALELDDSALYLCASSLWGGGNIQYFGAGTRLSVL.

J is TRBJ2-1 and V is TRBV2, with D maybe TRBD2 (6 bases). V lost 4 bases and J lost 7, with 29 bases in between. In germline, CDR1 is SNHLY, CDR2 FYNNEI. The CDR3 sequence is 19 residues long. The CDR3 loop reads CASSGEEKAGPRLRNEQFF. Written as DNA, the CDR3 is TGTGCCAGCAGTGGGGAGGAGAAAGCAGGACCGCGGCTACGAAATGAGCAGTTCTTC.

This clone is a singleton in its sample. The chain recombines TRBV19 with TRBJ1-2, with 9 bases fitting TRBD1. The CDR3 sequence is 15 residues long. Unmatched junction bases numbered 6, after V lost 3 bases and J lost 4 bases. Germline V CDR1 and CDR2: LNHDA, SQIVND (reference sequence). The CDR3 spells CASSIPGQGGYGYTF. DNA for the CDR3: TGTGCCAGTAGTATCCCGGGACAGGGCGGCTATGGCTACACCTTC. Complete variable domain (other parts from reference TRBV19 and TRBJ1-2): DGGITQSPKYLFRKEGQNVTLSCEQNLNHDAMYWYRQDPGQGLRLIYYSQIVNDFQKGDIAEGYSVSREKKESFPLTVTSAQKNPTAFYLCASSIPGQGGYGYTFGSGTRLTVV.

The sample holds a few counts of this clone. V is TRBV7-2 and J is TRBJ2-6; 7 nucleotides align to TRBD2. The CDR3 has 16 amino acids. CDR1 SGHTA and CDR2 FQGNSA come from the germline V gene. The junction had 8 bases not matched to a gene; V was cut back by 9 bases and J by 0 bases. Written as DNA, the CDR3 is TGTGCCAGTACCCCTAGCGGAAACTCTGGGGCCAACGTCCTGACTTTC. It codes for CASTPSGNSGANVLTF.

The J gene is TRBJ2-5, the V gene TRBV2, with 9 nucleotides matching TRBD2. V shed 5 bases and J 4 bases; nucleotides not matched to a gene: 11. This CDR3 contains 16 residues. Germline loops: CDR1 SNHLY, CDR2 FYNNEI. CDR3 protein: CASSHPIAGAGETQYF. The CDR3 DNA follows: TGTGCCAGCAGTCACCCCATAGCGGGGGCCGGAGAGACCCAGTACTTC.

CDR3 loop: CASSMPQGYNEQFF. In DNA form, the CDR3 reads TGTGCCAGCAGCATGCCCCAGGGTTACAATGAGCAGTTCTTC. V gene TRBV7-9 combines with J gene TRBJ2-1; weak D call: TRBD1 (5 bases). This CDR3 has 14 residues. Germline loops: CDR1 SEHNR, CDR2 FQNEAQ (reference sequence). The V end was cut by 5 bases, the J end by 4 bases, with 12 bases between.

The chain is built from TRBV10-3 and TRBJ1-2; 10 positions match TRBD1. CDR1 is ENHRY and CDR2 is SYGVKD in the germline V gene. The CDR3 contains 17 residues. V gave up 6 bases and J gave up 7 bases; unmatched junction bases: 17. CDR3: CAISPTGSIGQGGGYTF. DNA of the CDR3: TGTGCCATCAGCCCCACCGGTAGTATCGGACAGGGGGGTGGCTACACCTTC.

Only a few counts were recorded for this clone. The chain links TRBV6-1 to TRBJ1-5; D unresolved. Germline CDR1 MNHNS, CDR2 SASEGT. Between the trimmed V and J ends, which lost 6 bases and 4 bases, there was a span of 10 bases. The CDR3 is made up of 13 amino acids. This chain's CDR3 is CASRFVRNQPQHF. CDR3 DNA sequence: TGTGCCAGCAGGTTTGTGCGGAATCAGCCCCAGCATTTT.

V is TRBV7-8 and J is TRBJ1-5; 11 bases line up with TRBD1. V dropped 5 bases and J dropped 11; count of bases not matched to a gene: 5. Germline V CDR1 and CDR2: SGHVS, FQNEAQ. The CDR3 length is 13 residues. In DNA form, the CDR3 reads TGTGCCAGCAGCCAAGGGACAGGGGGGTCCCAGCATTTT. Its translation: CASSQGTGGSQHF.

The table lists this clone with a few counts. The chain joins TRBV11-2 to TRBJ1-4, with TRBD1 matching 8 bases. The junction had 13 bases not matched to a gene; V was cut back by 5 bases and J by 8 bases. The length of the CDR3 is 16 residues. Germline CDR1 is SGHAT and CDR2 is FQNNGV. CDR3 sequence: CASSDIPGTGREKLFF. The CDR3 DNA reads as TGTGCCAGCAGCGACATCCCCGGGACAGGACGAGAAAAACTGTTTTTT.

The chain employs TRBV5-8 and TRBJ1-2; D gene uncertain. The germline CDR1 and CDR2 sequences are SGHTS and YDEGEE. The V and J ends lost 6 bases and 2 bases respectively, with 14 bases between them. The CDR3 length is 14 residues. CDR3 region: CASNKIGRNYGYTF. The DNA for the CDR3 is TGTGCCAGCAATAAGATCGGCAGGAACTATGGCTACACCTTC. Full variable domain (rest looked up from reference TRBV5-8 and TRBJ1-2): EAGVTQSPTHLIKTRGQQATLRCSPISGHTSVYWYQQALGLGLQFLLWYDEGEERNRGNFPPRFSGRQFPNYSSELNVNALELEDSALYLCASNKIGRNYGYTFGSGTRLTVV.

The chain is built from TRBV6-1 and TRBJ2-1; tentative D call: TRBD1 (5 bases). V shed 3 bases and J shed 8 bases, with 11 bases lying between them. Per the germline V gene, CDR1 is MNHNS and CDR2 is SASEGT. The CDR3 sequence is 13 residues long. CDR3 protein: CASSDRRGYEQFF. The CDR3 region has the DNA TGTGCCAGCAGTGACCGAAGGGGCTATGAGCAGTTCTTC.

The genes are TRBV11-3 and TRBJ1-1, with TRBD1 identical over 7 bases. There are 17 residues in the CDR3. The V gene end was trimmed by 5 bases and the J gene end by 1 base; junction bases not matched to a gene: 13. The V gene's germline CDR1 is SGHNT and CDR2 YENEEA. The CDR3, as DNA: TGTGCCAGCAGCCCTCGACCCCCCGGACAGGAGAACACTGAAGCTTTCTTT. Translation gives CASSPRPPGQENTEAFF.

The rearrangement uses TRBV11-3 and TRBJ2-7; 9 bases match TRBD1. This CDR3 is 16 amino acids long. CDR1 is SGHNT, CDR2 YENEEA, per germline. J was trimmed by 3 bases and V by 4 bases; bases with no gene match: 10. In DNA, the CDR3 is TGTGCCAGCAGCTCGATAGGGACAGGGTTTCACTACGAGCAGTACTTC. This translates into CASSSIGTGFHYEQYF. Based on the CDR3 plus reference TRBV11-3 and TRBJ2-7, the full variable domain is EAGVVQSPRYKIIEKKQPVAFWCNPISGHNTLYWYLQNLGQGPELLIRYENEEAVDDSQLPKDRFSAERLKGVDSTLKIQPAELGDSAVYLCASSSIGTGFHYEQYFGPGTRLTVT.

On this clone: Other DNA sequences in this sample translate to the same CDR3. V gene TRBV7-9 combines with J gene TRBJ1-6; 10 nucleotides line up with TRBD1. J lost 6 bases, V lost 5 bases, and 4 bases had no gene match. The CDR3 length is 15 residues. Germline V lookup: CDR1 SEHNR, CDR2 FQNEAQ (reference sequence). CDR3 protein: CASSRQGAPNSPLHF. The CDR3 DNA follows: TGTGCCAGCAGCCGACAGGGGGCGCCTAATTCACCCCTCCACTTT. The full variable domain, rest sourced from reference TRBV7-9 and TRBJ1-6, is DTGVSQNPRHKITKRGQNVTFRCDPISEHNRLYWYRQTLGQGPEFLTYFQNEAQLEKSRLLSDRFSAERPKGSFSTLEIQRTEQGDSAMYLCASSRQGAPNSPLHFGNGTRLTVT.

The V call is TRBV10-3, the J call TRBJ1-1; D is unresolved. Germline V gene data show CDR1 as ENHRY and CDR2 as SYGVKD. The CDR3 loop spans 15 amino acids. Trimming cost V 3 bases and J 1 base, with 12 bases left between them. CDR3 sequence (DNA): TGTGCCATCAGTGAACAAGGTCCGGGGAACACTGAAGCTTTCTTT. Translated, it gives CAISEQGPGNTEAFF.

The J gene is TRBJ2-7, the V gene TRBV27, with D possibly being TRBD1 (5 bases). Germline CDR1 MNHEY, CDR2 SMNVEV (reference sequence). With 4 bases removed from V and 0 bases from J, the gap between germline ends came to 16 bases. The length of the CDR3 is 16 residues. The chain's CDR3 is CASSSEGDYYSYEQYF. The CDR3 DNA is TGTGCCAGCAGTTCCGAAGGGGATTACTACTCCTACGAGCAGTACTTC.

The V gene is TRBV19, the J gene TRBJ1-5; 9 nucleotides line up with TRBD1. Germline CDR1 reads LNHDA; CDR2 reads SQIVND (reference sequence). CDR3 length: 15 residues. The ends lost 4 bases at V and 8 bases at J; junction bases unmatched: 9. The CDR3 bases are TGTGCCAGTAGTACCCCCGGGACAGGGAGGGAGCCCCAGCATTTT. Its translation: CASSTPGTGREPQHF.

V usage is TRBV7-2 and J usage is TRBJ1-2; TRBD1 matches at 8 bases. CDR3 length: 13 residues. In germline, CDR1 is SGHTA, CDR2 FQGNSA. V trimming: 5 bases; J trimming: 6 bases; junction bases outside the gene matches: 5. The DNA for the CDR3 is TGTGCCAGCAGCCCGGACAGGGTTAATGGCTACACCTTC. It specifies CASSPDRVNGYTF.

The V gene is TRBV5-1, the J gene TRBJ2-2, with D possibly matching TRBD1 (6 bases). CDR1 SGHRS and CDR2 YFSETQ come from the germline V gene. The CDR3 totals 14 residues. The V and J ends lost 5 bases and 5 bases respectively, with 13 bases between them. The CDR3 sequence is CASSLRTVTGELFF. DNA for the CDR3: TGCGCCAGCAGTTTACGGACAGTTACCGGGGAGCTGTTTTTT.

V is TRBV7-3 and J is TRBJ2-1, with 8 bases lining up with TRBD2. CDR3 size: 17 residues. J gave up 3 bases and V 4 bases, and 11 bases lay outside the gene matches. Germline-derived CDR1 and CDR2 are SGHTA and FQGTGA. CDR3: CASSSRESSGFYNEQFF. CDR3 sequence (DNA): TGTGCCAGCAGCTCACGCGAGTCTAGCGGGTTCTACAATGAGCAGTTCTTC.

CDR3 nucleotide sequence: TGTGCCAGCAGCCACCGACAGGGCCACAATGAGCAGTTCTTC. It encodes CASSHRQGHNEQFF. This chain connects TRBV6-5 to TRBJ2-1; 7 nucleotides align to TRBD1. The CDR3 has 14 amino acids. V was pared by 6 bases and J by 5 bases, with 7 bases of the junction left unmatched. Germline CDR1 is MNHEY and CDR2 is SVGAGI.

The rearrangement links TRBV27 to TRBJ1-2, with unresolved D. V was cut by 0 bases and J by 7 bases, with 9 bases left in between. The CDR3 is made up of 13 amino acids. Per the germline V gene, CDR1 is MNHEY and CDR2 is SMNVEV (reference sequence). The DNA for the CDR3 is TGTGCCAGCAGTTTATCGGAGTCCTTTGGCTACACCTTC. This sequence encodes CASSLSESFGYTF.

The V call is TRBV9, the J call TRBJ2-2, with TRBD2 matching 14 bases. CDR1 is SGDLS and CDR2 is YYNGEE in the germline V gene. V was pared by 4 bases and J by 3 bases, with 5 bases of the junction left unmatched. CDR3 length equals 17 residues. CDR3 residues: CASSPRGLAGDTGELFF. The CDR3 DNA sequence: TGTGCCAGCAGCCCGAGGGGACTAGCGGGAGACACCGGGGAGCTGTTTTTT.

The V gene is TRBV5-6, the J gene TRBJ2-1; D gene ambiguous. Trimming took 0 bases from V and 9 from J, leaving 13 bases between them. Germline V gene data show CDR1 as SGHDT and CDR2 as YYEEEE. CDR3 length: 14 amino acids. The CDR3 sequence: CASSLGSGVGEQFF. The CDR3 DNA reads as TGTGCCAGCAGCTTGGGGTCCGGAGTCGGTGAGCAGTTCTTC.